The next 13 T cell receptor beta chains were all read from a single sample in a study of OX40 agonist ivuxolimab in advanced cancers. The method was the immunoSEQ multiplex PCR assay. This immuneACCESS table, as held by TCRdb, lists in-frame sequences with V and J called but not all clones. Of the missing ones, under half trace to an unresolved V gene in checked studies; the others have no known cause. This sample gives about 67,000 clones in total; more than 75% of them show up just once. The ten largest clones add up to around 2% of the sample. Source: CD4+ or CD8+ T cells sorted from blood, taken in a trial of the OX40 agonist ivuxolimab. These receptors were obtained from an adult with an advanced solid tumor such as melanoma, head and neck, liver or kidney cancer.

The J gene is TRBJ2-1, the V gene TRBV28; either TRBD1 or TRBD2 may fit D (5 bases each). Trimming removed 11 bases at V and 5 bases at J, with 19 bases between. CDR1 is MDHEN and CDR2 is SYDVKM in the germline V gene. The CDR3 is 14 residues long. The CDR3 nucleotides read TGTGCCTCCAAGAGGGCAGGGTGGGACAATGAGCAGTTCTTC. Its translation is CASKRAGWDNEQFF.

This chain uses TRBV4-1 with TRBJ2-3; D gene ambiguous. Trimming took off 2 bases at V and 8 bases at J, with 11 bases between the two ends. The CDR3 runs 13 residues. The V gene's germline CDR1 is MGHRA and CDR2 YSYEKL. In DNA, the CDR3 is TGCGCCAGCAGCCAACCGGGTTCGCGTACGCAGTATTTT. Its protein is CASSQPGSRTQYF.

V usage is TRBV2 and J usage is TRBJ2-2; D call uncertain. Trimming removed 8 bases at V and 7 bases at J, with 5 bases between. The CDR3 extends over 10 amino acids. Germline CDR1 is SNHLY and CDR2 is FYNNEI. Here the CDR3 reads CASGDGELFF. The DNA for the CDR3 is TGTGCCAGCGGGGACGGGGAGCTGTTTTTT.

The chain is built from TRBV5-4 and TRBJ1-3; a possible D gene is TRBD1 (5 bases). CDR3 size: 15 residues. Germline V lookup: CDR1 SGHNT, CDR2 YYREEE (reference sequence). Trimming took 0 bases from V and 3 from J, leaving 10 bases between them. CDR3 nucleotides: TGTGCCAGCAGCTTGGATGGGGGAGGTGGAAACACCATATATTTT. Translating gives CASSLDGGGGNTIYF.

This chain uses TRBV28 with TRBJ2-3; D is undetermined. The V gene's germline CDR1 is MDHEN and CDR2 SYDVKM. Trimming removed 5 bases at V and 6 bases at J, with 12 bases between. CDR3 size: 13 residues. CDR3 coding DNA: TGTGCCAGCAGTCACCCAGCAGAGGATACGCAGTATTTT. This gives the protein CASSHPAEDTQYF. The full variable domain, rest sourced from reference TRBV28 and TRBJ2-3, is DVKVTQSSRYLVKRTGEKVFLECVQDMDHENMFWYRQDPGLGLRLIYFSYDVKMKEKGDIPEGYSVSREKKERFSLILESASTNQTSMYLCASSHPAEDTQYFGPGTRLTVL.

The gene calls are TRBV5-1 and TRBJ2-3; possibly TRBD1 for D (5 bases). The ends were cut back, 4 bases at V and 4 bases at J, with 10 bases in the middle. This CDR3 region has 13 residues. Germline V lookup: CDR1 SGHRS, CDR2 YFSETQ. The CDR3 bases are TGCGCCAGCAGCAGTCAGGGCCCAGATACGCAGTATTTT. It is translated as CASSSQGPDTQYF.

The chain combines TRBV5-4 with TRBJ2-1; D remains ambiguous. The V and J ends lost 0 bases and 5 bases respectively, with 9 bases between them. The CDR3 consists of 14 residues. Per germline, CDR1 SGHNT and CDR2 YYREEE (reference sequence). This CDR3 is CASSLGLTDNEQFF. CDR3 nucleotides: TGTGCCAGCAGCTTGGGTCTTACTGACAATGAGCAGTTCTTC.

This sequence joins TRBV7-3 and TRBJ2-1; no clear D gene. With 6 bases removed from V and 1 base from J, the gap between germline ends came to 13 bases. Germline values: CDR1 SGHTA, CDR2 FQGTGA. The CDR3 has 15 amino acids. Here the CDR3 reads CASSLVATSYNEQFF. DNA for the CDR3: TGTGCCAGCAGTTTAGTAGCAACGTCCTACAATGAGCAGTTCTTC.

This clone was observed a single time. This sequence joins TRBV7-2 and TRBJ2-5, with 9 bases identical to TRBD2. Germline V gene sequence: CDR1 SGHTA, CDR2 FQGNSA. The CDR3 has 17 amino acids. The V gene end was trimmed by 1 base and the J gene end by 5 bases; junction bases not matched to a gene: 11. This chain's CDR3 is CASSLVPWRGGRETQYF. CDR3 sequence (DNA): TGTGCCAGCAGCTTAGTCCCCTGGCGGGGGGGCAGGGAGACCCAGTACTTC.

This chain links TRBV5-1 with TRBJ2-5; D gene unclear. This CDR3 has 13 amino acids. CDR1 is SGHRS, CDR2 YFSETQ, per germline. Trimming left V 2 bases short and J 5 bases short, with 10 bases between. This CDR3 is CASSFLGGETQYF. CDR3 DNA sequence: TGCGCCAGCAGCTTTTTGGGTGGGGAGACCCAGTACTTC.

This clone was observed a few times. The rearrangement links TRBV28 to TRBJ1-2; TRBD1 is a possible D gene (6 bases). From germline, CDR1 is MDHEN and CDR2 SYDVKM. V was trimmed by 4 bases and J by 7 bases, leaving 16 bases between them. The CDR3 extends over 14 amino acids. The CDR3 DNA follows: TGTGCCAGCAGTTCCCCGGGGGCTGCTGCTGGCTACACCTTC. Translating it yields CASSSPGAAAGYTF.

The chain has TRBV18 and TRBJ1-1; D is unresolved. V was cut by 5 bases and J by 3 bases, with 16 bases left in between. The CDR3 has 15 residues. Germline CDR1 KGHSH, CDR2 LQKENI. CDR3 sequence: CASSARRQSDTEAFF. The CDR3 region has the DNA TGTGCCAGCTCAGCCCGCCGACAATCGGACACTGAAGCTTTCTTT.

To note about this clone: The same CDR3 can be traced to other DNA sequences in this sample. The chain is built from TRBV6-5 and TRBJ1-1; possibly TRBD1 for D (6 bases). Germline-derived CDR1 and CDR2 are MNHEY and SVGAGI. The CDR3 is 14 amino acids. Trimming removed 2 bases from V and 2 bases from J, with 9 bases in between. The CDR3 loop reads CASSYGGRNTEAFF. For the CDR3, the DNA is TGTGCCAGCAGTTACGGGGGGCGAAACACTGAAGCTTTCTTT.